This TCR beta chain was captured in a study of T cells expressing NK-cell markers. About the research overall: Sorted CD3+CD56+NKG2C+, CD3+CD56+NKG2C- and CD3+CD56-NKG2C+ T-cell subsets were beta-chain profiled. Most of the eight sequenced donors tested HCMV-seropositive; one tested seronegative.

The CDR3 extends over 15 amino acids. Germline V gene data show CDR1 as GTSNPN and CDR2 as SVGIG (reference sequence). Study results and limitations: The leading position in the CD3+CD56-NKG2C+ fraction of a handful of donors also went to these clonotypes.

UMI-tagged 5'RACE template switching yielded the TCR beta cDNA. TCRdb re-called the 5' RACE reads, yielding one record per CDR3 amino acid sequence without DNA. There are 350,000 to 500,000 distinct CDR3 sequences in the sample, with 7.3% held by the top ten. To note about this clonotype: Its target is unknown.

The TCR was taken from a woman between 18 and 75 years old in good health. The chain joins TRBV30 to TRBJ2-2; the TRBD2 assignment by TCRdb is unverifiable without DNA. Sequenced sample: blood T cells: a sorted CD56 or NKG2C T cell subset, CD4+ or CD8+ T cells, or bulk PBMC T cells (not recorded which). The chain's CDR3 is CASRTGGTHTGELFF. Based on the CDR3 plus reference TRBV30 and TRBJ2-2, the full variable domain is SQTIHQWPATLVQPVGSPLSLECTVEGTSNPNLYWYRQAAGRGLQLLFYSVGIGQISSEVPQNLSASRPQDRQFILSSKKLLLSDSGFYLCASRTGGTHTGELFFGEGSRLTVL.